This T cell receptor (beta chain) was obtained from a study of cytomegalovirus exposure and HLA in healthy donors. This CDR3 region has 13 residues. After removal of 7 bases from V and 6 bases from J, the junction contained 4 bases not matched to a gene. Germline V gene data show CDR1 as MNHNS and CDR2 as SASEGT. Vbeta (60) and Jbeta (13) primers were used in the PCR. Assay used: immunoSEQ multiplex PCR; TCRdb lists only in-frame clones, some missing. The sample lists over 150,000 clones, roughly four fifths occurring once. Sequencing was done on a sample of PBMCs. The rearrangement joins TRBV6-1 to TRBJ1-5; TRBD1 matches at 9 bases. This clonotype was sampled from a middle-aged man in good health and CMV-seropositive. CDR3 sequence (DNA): TGTGCCAGCACACAGGGGGCGGCTCAGCCCCAGCATTTT. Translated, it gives CASTQGAAQPQHF.